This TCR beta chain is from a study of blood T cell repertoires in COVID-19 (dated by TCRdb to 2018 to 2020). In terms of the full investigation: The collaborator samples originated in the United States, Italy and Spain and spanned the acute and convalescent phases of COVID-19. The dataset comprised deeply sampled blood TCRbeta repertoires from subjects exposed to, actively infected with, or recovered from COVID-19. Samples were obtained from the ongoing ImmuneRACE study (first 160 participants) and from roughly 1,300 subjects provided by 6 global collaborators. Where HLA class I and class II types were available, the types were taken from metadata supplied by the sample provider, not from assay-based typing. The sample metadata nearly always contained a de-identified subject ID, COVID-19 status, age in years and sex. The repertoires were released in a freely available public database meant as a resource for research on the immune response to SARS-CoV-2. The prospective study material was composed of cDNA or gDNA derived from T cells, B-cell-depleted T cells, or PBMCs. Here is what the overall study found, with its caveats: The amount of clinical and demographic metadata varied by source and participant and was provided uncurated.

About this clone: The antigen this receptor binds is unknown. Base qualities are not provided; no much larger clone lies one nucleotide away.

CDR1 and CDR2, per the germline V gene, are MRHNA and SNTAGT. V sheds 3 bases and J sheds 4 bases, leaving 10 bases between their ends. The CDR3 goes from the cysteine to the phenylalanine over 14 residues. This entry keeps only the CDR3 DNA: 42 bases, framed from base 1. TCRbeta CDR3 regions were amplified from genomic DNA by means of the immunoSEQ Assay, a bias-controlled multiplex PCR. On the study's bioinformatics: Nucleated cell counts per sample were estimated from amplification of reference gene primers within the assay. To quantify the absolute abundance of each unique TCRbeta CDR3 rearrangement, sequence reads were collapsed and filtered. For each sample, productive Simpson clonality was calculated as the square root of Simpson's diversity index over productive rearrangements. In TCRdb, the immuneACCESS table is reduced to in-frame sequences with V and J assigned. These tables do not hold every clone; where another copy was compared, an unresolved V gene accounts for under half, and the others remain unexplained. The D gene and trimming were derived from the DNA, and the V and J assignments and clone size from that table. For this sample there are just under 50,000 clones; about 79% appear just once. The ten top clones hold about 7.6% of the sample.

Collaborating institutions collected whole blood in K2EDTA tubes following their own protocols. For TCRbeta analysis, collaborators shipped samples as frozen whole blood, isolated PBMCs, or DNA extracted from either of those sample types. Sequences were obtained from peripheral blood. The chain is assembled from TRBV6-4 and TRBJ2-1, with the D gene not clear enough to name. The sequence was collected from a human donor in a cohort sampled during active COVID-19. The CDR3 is CASSEASGYNEQFF. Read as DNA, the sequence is TGTGCCAGCAGTGAAGCCTCAGGTTACAATGAGCAGTTCTTC.